This T cell receptor (beta chain) was sequenced in a study of OX40 agonist ivuxolimab in advanced cancers. Background on the study: Among those enrolled, mean age was around 55 years (range about 23 to 85) and 70% to 85% were male. A history of anti-PD-1, anti-PD-L1 or anti-CTLA-4 therapy was acceptable, and around 36% had some.

Assay used: immunoSEQ multiplex PCR; TCRdb lists only in-frame clones, some missing. This sample yields 75,000 to 80,000 clones, of which more than 75% are seen a single time; around 0.54% belongs to the top ten. Blood sampling took place at baseline, cycle 4 day 1, and cycle 7 day 1. Points from the study as a whole: CD4+ and CD8+ blood T cells expanded clonally by week 6 at 0.1 to 3.0 mg/kg.

The V and J ends lost 0 bases and 0 bases respectively, with 9 bases between them. Germline V gene data show CDR1 as SGDLS and CDR2 as YYNGEE. This CDR3 comprises 15 residues. Turning to this clone: Its specificity is not known.

The source of this sequence is an adult with an advanced solid tumor such as melanoma, head and neck, liver or kidney cancer. The chain joins TRBV9 to TRBJ1-1; no firm D call. The material sequenced was CD4+ or CD8+ T cells sorted from blood, taken in a trial of the OX40 agonist ivuxolimab. CDR3 region: CASSVVTNMNTEAFF. The CDR3 nucleotides read TGTGCCAGCAGCGTAGTAACGAACATGAACACTGAAGCTTTCTTT.